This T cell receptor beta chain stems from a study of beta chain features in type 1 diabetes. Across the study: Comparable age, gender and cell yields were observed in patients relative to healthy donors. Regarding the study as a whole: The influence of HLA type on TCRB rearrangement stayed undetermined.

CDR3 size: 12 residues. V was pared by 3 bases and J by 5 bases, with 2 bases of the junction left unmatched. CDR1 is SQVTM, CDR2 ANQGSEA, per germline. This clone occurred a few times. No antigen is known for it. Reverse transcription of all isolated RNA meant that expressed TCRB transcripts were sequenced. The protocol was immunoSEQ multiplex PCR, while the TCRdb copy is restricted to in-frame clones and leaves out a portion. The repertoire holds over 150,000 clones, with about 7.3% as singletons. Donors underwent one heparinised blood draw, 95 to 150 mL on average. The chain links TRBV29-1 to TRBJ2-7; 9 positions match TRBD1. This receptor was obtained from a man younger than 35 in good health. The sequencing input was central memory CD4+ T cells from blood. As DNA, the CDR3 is TGCAGCGTTGATAGGACAGGGGACGAGCAGTACTTC. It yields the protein CSVDRTGDEQYF.